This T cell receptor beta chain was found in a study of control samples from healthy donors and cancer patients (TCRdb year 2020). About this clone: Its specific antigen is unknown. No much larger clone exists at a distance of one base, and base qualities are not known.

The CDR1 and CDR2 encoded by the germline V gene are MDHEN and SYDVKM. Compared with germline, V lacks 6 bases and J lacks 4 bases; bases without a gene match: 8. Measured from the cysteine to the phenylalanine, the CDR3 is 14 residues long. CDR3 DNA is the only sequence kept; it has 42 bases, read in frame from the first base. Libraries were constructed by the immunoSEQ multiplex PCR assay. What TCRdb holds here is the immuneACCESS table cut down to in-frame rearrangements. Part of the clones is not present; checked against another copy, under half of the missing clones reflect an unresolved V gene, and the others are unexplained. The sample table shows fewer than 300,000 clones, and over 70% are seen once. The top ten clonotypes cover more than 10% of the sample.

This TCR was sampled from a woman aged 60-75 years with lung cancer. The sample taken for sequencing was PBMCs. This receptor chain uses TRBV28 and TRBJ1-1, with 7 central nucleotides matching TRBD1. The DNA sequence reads TGTGCCAGCAGCTCACAACAGGGGACCACTGAAGCTTTCTTT. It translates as CASSSQQGTTEAFF.